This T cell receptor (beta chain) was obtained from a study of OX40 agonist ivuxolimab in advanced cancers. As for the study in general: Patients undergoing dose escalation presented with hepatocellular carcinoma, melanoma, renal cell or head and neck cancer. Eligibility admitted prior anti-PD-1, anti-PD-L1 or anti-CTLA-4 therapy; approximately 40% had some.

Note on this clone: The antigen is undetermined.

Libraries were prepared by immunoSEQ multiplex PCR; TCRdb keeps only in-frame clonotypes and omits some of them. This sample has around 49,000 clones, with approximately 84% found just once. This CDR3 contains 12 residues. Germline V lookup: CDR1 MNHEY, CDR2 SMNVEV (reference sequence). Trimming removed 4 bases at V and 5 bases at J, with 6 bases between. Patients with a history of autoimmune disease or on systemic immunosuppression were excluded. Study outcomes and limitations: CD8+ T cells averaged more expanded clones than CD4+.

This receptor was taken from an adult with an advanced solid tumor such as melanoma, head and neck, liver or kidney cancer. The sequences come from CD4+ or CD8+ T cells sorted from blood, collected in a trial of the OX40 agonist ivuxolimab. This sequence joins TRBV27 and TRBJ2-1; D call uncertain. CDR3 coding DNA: TGTGCCAGCAGTTCCGGAGACAATGAGCAGTTCTTC. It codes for CASSSGDNEQFF.